This T cell receptor (beta chain) derives from a study of T cells in Graves' hyperthyroidism and ophthalmopathy. Clinical symptoms, serum thyroxine and TRAb, thyroid ultrasound and orbital computed tomography together formed the diagnostic basis. The CDR3 consists of 15 residues. Germline-derived CDR1 and CDR2 are MNHEY and SVGEGT. V shed 0 bases, J shed 8 bases, and the junction held 4 bases outside the gene matches. The investigators amplified TCR beta CDR3 regions from RNA transcripts. The study used the HTBI primer set for a first-round RT-PCR of the TCR CDR3. TCRdb passed the multiplex PCR reads through MiXCR, listing each CDR3 protein once. The table has about 600,000 distinct CDR3 sequences, about 16% seen once.

The gene calls are TRBV6-2 or TRBV6-3 and TRBJ2-1, with 10 bases fitting TRBD2. The receptor's source is a middle-aged woman with Graves' ophthalmopathy. The sequenced sample was blood. The CDR3 DNA is TGTGCCAGCAGTTACTCGCAAGCGGGAGGGGATGAGCAGTTCTTC. Its translation is CASSYSQAGGDEQFF.